The T cell receptor beta chain described here comes from a study of blood T cell repertoires in COVID-19. V gave up 0 bases and J gave up 4 bases, with 16 bases separating them. This CDR3 is 16 amino acids long. CDR1 is MNHEY and CDR2 is SVGAGI in the germline V gene. Profiling relied on immunoSEQ multiplex PCR, and the TCRdb table lists in-frame clones only, not all of them. The sample has fewer than 300,000 clones; approximately 90% are singletons. Source material: peripheral blood. The rearrangement joins TRBV6-5 to TRBJ2-7; D possibly corresponds to TRBD1 (6 bases). The sequence was collected from a woman between 50 and 59 years old with COVID-19, enrolled during active disease. The CDR3 loop reads CASSYSWAGAPYEQYF. The CDR3 DNA reads TGTGCCAGCAGTTACTCGTGGGCAGGGGCACCTTACGAGCAGTACTTC.